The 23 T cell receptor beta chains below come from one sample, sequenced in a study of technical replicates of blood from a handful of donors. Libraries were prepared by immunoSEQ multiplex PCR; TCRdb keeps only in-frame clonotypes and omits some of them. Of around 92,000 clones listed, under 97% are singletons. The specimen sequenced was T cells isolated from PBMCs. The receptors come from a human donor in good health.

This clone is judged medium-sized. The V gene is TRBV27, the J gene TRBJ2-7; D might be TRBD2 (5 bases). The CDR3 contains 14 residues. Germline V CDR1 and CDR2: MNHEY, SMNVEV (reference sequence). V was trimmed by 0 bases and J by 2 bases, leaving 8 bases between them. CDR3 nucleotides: TGTGCCAGCAGTTTATCTAGCGCCCCCTACGAGCAGTACTTC. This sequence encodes CASSLSSAPYEQYF.

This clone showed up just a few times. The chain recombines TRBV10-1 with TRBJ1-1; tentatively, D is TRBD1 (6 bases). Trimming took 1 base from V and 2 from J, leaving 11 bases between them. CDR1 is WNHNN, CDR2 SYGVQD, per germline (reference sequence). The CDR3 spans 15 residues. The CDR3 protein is CASSEFSTGNTEAFF. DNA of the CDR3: TGCGCCAGCAGTGAGTTTTCGACAGGTAACACTGAAGCTTTCTTT.

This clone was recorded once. CDR3 in amino acids: CASSTATGLAGNNEQFF. The CDR3 nucleotides read TGCGCCAGCAGCACCGCGACAGGACTAGCGGGGAACAATGAGCAGTTCTTC. The J gene is TRBJ2-1, the V gene TRBV5-1; 12 nucleotides line up with TRBD2. This CDR3 region has 17 residues. Germline V gives CDR1 SGHRS, CDR2 YFSETQ. Losses at the gene ends were 4 bases for V and 5 bases for J; bases not matched to a gene: 10.

DNA for the CDR3: TGTGCCAGCAGCTTGTTACGAGGAACCGGGGAGGAGACCCAGTACTTC. As protein: CASSLLRGTGEETQYF. This chain links TRBV5-6 with TRBJ2-5; TRBD2 is a possible D gene (5 bases). Germline V CDR1 and CDR2: SGHDT, YYEEEE. This CDR3 spans 16 amino acids. V was shortened by 1 base and J by 5 bases, with 18 bases between the two germline ends.

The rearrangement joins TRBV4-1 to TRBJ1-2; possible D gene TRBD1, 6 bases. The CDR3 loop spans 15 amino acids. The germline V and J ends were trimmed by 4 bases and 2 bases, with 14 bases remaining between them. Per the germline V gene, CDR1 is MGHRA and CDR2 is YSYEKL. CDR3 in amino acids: CASSPGTLFNYGYTF. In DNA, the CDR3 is TGCGCCAGCAGCCCCGGGACACTCTTCAACTATGGCTACACCTTC.

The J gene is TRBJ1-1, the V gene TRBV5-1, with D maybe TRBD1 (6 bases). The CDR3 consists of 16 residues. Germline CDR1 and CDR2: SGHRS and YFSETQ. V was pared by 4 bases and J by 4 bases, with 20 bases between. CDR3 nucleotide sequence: TGCGCCAGCAGCCCTGGGGCGGGGGCTAGAAGCACTGAAGCTTTCTTT. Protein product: CASSPGAGARSTEAFF.

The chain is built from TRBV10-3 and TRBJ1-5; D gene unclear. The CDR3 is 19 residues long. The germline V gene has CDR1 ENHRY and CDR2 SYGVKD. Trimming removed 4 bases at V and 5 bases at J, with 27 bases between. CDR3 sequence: CAISVGHRRTSPPDQPQHF. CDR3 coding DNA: TGTGCCATCAGTGTAGGTCATCGGAGGACCTCACCCCCCGATCAGCCCCAGCATTTT.

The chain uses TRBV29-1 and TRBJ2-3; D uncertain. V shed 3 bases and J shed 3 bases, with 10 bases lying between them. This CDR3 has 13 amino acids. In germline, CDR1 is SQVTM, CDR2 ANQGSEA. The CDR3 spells CSVDLVTTDTQYF. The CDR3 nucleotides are TGCAGCGTTGACCTCGTTACTACAGATACGCAGTATTTT.

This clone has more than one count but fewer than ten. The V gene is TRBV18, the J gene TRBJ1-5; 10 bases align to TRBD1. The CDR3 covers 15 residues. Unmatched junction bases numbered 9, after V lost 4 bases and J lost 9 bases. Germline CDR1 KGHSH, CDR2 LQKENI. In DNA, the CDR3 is TGTGCCAGCTCACGATACGGGACAGGGGAATGGCCCCAGCATTTT. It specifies CASSRYGTGEWPQHF.

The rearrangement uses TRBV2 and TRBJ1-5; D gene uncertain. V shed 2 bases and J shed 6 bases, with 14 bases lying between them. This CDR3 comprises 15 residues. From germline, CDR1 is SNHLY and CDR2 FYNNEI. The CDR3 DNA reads TGTGCCAGCAGTGAATTGATGGAGGGTGGTCAGCCCCAGCATTTT. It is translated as CASSELMEGGQPQHF.

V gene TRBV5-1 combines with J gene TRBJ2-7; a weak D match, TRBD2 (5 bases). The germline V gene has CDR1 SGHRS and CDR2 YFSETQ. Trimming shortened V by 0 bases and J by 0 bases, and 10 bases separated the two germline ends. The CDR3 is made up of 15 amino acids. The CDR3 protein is CASSLGLAASYEQYF. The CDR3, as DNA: TGCGCCAGCAGCTTGGGTCTAGCTGCCTCCTACGAGCAGTACTTC. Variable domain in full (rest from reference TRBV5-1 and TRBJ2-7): KAGVTQTPRYLIKTRGQQVTLSCSPISGHRSVSWYQQTPGQGLQFLFEYFSETQRNKGNFPGRFSGRQFSNSRSEMNVSTLELGDSALYLCASSLGLAASYEQYFGPGTRLTVT.

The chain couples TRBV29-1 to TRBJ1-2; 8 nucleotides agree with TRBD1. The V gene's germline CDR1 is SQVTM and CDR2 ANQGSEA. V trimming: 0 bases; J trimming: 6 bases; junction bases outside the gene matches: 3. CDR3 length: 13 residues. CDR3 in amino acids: CSVEEGQGNGYTF. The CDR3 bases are TGCAGCGTTGAAGAAGGACAGGGAAATGGCTACACCTTC.

CDR3: CASSYPASGGASSYNEQFF. CDR3 coding DNA: TGCGCCAGCAGCTACCCGGCTAGCGGGGGGGCGAGCTCCTACAATGAGCAGTTCTTC. V and J are TRBV5-1 and TRBJ2-1, with 12 bases aligning to TRBD2. The V segment lost 3 bases and the J segment 0 bases; nucleotides outside the gene matches: 10. Germline-derived CDR1 and CDR2 are SGHRS and YFSETQ. The CDR3 is made up of 19 amino acids.

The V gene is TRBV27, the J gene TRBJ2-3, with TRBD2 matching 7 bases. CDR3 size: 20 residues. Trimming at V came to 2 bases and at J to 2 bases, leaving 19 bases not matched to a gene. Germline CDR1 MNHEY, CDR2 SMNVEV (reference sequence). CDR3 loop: CASSLRGRPGRGIITDTQYF. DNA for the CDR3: TGTGCCAGCAGTTTAAGGGGCCGCCCGGGGCGGGGGATAATCACAGATACGCAGTATTTT.

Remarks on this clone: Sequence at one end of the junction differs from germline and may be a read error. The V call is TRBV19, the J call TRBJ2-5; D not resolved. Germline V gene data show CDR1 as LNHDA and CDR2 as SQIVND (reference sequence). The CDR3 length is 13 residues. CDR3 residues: CASSVELQETQYF. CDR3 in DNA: TGTGCCAGTAGTGTAGAACTCCAAGAGACCCAGTACTTC.

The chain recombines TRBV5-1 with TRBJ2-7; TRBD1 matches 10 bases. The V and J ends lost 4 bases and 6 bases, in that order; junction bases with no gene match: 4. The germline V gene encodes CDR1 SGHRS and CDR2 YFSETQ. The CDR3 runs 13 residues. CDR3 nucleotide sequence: TGCGCCAGCAGCCGGGACAGGGGTCGCGAGCAGTACTTC. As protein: CASSRDRGREQYF.

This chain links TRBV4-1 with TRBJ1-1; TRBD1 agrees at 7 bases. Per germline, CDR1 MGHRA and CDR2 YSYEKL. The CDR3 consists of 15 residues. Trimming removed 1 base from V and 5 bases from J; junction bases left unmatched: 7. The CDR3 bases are TGCGCCAGCAGCCAAGGACAGGGAGGAGGTACTGAAGCTTTCTTT. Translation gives CASSQGQGGGTEAFF.

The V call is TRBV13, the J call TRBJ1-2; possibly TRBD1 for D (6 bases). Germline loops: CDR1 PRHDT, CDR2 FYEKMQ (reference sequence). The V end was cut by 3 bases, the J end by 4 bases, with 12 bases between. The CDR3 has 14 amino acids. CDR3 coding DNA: TGTGCCAGCAGCTTCAGGGGACGGAGCTATGGCTACACCTTC. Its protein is CASSFRGRSYGYTF.

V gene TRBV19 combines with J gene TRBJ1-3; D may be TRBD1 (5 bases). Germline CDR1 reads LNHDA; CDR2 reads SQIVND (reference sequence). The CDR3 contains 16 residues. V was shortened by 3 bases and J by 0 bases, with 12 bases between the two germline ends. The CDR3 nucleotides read TGTGCCAGTAGTATGCCGGGACTCAGCTCTGGAAACACCATATATTTT. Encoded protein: CASSMPGLSSGNTIYF.

The chain's CDR3 is CASSVGGKETQYF. The CDR3 region has the DNA TGTGCCAGCAGCGTAGGAGGGAAAGAGACCCAGTACTTC. This chain connects TRBV9 to TRBJ2-5; D possibly corresponds to TRBD2 (5 bases). This CDR3 is 13 amino acids long. Germline loops: CDR1 SGDLS, CDR2 YYNGEE. V was clipped by 0 bases and J by 3 bases, with 6 bases between them.

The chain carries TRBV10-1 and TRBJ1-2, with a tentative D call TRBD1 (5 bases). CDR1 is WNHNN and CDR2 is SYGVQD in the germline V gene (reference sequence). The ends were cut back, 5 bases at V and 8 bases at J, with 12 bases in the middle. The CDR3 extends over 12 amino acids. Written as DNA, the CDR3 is TGCGCCAGCAGTCAAGGGGCATTCGGCTACACCTTC. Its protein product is CASSQGAFGYTF.

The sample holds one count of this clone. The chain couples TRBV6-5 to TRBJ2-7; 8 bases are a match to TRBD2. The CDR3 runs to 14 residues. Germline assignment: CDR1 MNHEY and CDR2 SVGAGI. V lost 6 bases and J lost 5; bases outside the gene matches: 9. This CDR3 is CASRSAGLEHEQYF. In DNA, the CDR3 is TGTGCCAGCAGGTCCGCGGGACTAGAGCACGAGCAGTACTTC.

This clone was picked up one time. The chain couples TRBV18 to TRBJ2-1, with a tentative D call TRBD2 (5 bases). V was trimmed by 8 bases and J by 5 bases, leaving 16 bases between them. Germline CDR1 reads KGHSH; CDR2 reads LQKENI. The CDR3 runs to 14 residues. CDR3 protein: CASRISGSDNEQFF. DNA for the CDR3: TGTGCCAGCCGGATAAGTGGGAGTGACAATGAGCAGTTCTTC.